This is a list of T cell receptor beta chains from one sample in a study of shared clonotypes between healthy human individuals. The assay was immunoSEQ multiplex PCR, and TCRdb's table has in-frame clones only and misses some. The sample includes roughly 760,000 clones, about 74% of them seen just once. What was sequenced was memory CD4+ T cells sorted from blood. The receptors originated from a woman younger than 45 in good health. The CDR3 runs from the conserved cysteine through the conserved F or W. Fields, in order: J gene, clone size, D gene, V gene, CDR3 protein, CDR3 DNA. The D gene is left open where the match is weak. Clone size is given for some rows only: seen once, a few or many times, or a class if the clone is expanded.

TRBJ1-2	.	.	TRBV15	CATSSSRGLNYGYTF	TGTGCCACCAGCAGCTCACGAGGATTGAACTATGGCTACACCTTC
TRBJ2-3	once	.	TRBV6-6	CASRLALGTDTQYF	TGTGCCAGCAGACTAGCTTTGGGCACAGATACGCAGTATTTT
TRBJ1-1	.	TRBD1	TRBV5-6	CASSYRPQGGGTEAFF	TGTGCCAGCAGCTACCGCCCCCAGGGGGGAGGAACTGAAGCTTTCTTT
TRBJ1-5	.	.	TRBV28	CASSQWNNQPQHF	TGTGCCAGCAGCCAGTGGAACAATCAGCCCCAGCATTTT
TRBJ1-2	.	.	TRBV19	CASSIGSRGRGSYTF	TGTGCCAGTAGTATTGGGTCCAGGGGACGAGGAAGCTACACCTTC
TRBJ1-1	.	.	TRBV7-9	CASSLAPAGRRLTEAFF	TGTGCCAGCAGCTTAGCGCCGGCAGGGCGAAGGCTTACTGAAGCTTTCTTT
TRBJ2-5	.	.	TRBV7-2	CASSPPGAAKETQYF	TGTGCCAGCAGCCCCCCCGGGGCAGCGAAAGAGACCCAGTACTTC
TRBJ2-1	.	.	TRBV5-6	CASSLVGLDNEQFF	TGTGCCAGCAGCCTCGTCGGACTTGACAATGAGCAGTTCTTC
TRBJ2-1	.	.	TRBV19	CASSIAVQGSSYNEQFF	TGTGCCAGTAGTATAGCCGTACAGGGAAGCTCCTACAATGAGCAGTTCTTC
TRBJ1-1	.	.	TRBV5-1	CASSLALMGGSEAFF	TGCGCCAGCAGCTTGGCCTTGATGGGGGGGAGTGAAGCTTTCTTT
TRBJ2-2	.	TRBD1	TRBV10-3	CAIRGTGGRSNTGELFF	TGTGCCATCAGGGGGACAGGGGGCAGATCGAACACCGGGGAGCTGTTTTTT
TRBJ1-4	.	.	TRBV20-1	CSARWEEKLFF	TGCAGTGCTAGATGGGAGGAAAAACTGTTTTTT
TRBJ2-3	.	TRBD2	TRBV10-2	CASRGLAPDTQYF	TGCGCCAGCAGGGGACTAGCTCCAGATACGCAGTATTTT
TRBJ1-2	.	.	TRBV7-4	CASSIVAARKTYGYTF	TGTGCCAGCAGCATAGTCGCAGCTCGAAAGACCTATGGCTACACCTTC
TRBJ2-1	.	.	TRBV2	CASSDNRMSGNEQFF	TGTGCCAGCAGTGATAACCGAATGTCCGGCAATGAGCAGTTCTTC
TRBJ2-7	few	TRBD2	TRBV27	CASSPQLAGTYEQYF	TGTGCCAGCAGTCCCCAATTAGCGGGAACCTACGAGCAGTACTTC
TRBJ1-2	.	TRBD1	TRBV6-5	CASTRTGNLNYGYTF	TGTGCCAGCACTAGGACAGGGAACTTAAACTATGGCTACACCTTC
TRBJ1-3	.	.	TRBV9	CASSVEYSGNTIYF	TGTGCCAGCAGCGTCGAGTACTCTGGAAACACCATATATTTT
TRBJ1-1	.	TRBD1	TRBV7-9	CASSRGQGFVAFF	TGTGCCAGCAGTCGAGGACAGGGTTTTGTAGCTTTCTTT
TRBJ2-7	.	.	TRBV21-1	CASSKAYSSGRAFEQYF	TGTGCCAGCAGCAAAGCCTACTCTAGCGGGAGGGCTTTCGAGCAGTACTTC
TRBJ2-3	.	TRBD2	TRBV29-1	CSVSSGTSTDTQYF	TGCAGCGTCTCTAGCGGGACTAGCACAGATACGCAGTATTTT
TRBJ1-4	.	.	TRBV6-6	CASSYSTGTTSGKLFF	TGTGCCAGCAGTTACTCCACCGGGACGACTAGTGGAAAACTGTTTTTT
TRBJ2-5	.	.	TRBV2	CASSEEGAKTQYF	TGTGCCAGCAGTGAGGAGGGGGCGAAGACCCAGTACTTC
TRBJ1-2	few	TRBD1	TRBV4-1	CASSQPGQVYGYTF	TGCGCCAGCAGCCAGCCGGGACAGGTCTATGGCTACACCTTC
TRBJ1-3	.	TRBD1	TRBV27	CATSPRGTVINTIYF	TGTGCCACCTCCCCCCGAGGGACAGTAATTAACACCATATATTTT
TRBJ1-2	.	.	TRBV28	CASSLSRKGVGGYTF	TGTGCCAGCAGTTTATCCCGGAAAGGGGTTGGAGGCTACACCTTC
TRBJ1-5	.	.	TRBV28	CASSTYHLPKDSYSNQPQHF	TGTGCCAGCAGTACCTACCATCTCCCTAAGGACAGTTATAGCAATCAGCCCCAGCATTTT
TRBJ2-7	many	.	TRBV4-1	CASSQTGQRLLLEQYF	TGCGCCAGCAGCCAAACTGGGCAGCGCTTATTACTCGAGCAGTACTTC
TRBJ2-3	.	.	TRBV4-1	CASSQGLGSTDTQYF	TGCGCCAGCAGCCAAGGTCTGGGGAGCACAGATACGCAGTATTTT
TRBJ1-1	few	.	TRBV7-3	CASSLVGSGTEAFF	TGTGCCAGCAGCTTGGTTGGATCGGGCACTGAAGCTTTCTTT
TRBJ1-2	.	.	TRBV5-1	CASSLAEDYGYTF	TGCGCCAGCAGCTTGGCCGAGGACTATGGCTACACCTTC
TRBJ2-2	.	.	TRBV29-1	CSAQTSANTGELFF	TGCAGCGCCCAGACTAGTGCGAACACCGGGGAGCTGTTTTTT
TRBJ2-1	.	.	TRBV7-9	CASTALSAWRYNEQFF	TGTGCCAGCACCGCTTTATCCGCCTGGAGATACAATGAGCAGTTCTTC
TRBJ1-2	.	.	TRBV28	CASTSGEGGYTF	TGTGCCAGCACATCAGGGGAGGGCGGCTACACCTTC
TRBJ1-3	once	.	TRBV19	CAAGIQWGSGNTIYF	TGTGCCGCGGGAATACAGTGGGGCTCTGGAAACACCATATATTTT
TRBJ2-5	.	.	TRBV4-1	CASSQVATRARDQYF	TGCGCCAGCAGCCAAGTTGCTACGCGGGCGAGGGACCAGTACTTC
TRBJ2-7	many	TRBD1	TRBV4-2	CASSQDGQGMYF	TGTGCCAGCAGCCAAGATGGACAGGGGATGTACTTC
TRBJ1-5	.	.	TRBV10-2	CATRGGSNQPQHF	TGCGCCACCAGAGGAGGTAGCAATCAGCCCCAGCATTTT
TRBJ2-7	.	TRBD2	TRBV28	CASSLFTSGTYEQYF	TGTGCCAGCAGTTTATTCACTAGCGGGACATACGAGCAGTACTTC
TRBJ2-7	.	TRBD2	TRBV6-1	CASGLAGAYEQYF	TGTGCCAGCGGGCTAGCGGGAGCCTACGAGCAGTACTTC
TRBJ2-3	.	TRBD1	TRBV25-1	CASSRGQGGADTQYF	TGTGCCAGCAGTAGGGGACAGGGAGGCGCAGATACGCAGTATTTT
TRBJ2-3	.	TRBD2	TRBV6-5	CAVGREVMIDTQYF	TGTGCCGTAGGGAGGGAAGTGATGATTGATACGCAGTATTTT
TRBJ2-2	once	TRBD1	TRBV7-9	CASSLGFGQGNTGELFF	TGTGCCAGCAGCTTAGGCTTCGGACAGGGGAACACCGGGGAGCTGTTTTTT
TRBJ1-5	.	.	TRBV28	CASNLYSNQPQHF	TGTGCCAGCAATCTGTATAGCAATCAGCCCCAGCATTTT
TRBJ2-1	.	TRBD1	TRBV4-2	CASYGRTPGQDYNEQFF	TGTGCCAGTTACGGACGAACACCGGGACAGGATTACAATGAGCAGTTCTTC
TRBJ2-3	.	TRBD2	TRBV5-6	CASSSGLALTDTQYF	TGTGCCAGCAGCTCAGGACTAGCGCTCACAGATACGCAGTATTTT
TRBJ2-1	.	.	TRBV11-2	CASSFAASSYNEQFF	TGTGCCAGCAGCTTCGCCGCTAGCTCCTACAATGAGCAGTTCTTC
TRBJ1-1	.	.	TRBV2	CASSINRDTEAFF	TGTGCCAGCAGCATTAACAGGGACACTGAAGCTTTCTTT
TRBJ1-2	.	TRBD1	TRBV5-6	CASSLWDRGQDTF	TGTGCCAGCAGCTTGTGGGACAGGGGGCAAGACACCTTC
TRBJ2-3	.	.	TRBV6-4	CASSERPGGDTQYF	TGTGCCAGCAGTGAGAGACCCGGGGGAGATACGCAGTATTTT
TRBJ1-1	.	TRBD1	TRBV7-6	CASSSGGQGTEAFF	TGTGCCAGCAGCTCCGGGGGACAGGGAACTGAAGCTTTCTTT
TRBJ2-5	.	TRBD2	TRBV28	CASSLLADETQYF	TGTGCCAGCAGTTTACTAGCGGATGAGACCCAGTACTTC
TRBJ2-7	.	TRBD1	TRBV11-2	CASSLVWTGDHEQYF	TGTGCCAGCAGCTTAGTTTGGACAGGGGACCACGAGCAGTACTTC
TRBJ2-7	once	.	TRBV20-1	CSARVGREQYF	TGCAGTGCCCGGGTGGGGCGCGAGCAGTACTTC